The T cell receptor (beta chain) described here comes from a study of blood T cell repertoires in COVID-19. Study-level information: The cDNA or gDNA used as material had been derived from T cells, B-cell-depleted T cells, or PBMCs.

TCRdb's copy holds only in-frame clones and misses some; the assay was immunoSEQ multiplex PCR. The sample lists approximately 300,000 clones, about nine tenths occurring once. The age range of participants was 18 to 89 years, with residence in about two dozen US areas. Per the germline V gene, CDR1 is SEHNR and CDR2 is FQNEAQ (reference sequence). This CDR3 is built from 13 residues. Trimming cost V 5 bases and J 7 bases, with 15 bases left between them. This rearrangement joins TRBV7-9 to TRBJ2-7; TRBD2 might be the D (5 bases). The sequence derives from a woman aged 18-29 years who had recovered from COVID-19. Material for sequencing was PBMCs or T cells enriched from blood (not recorded which). This CDR3 reads CASSPRGPEEQYF. The CDR3 coding sequence is TGTGCCAGCAGCCCCCGCGGGCCGGAAGAGCAGTACTTC.